This T cell receptor beta chain was documented in a study of cytomegalovirus exposure and HLA in healthy donors. Amplification used 60 Vbeta primers and 13 Jbeta primers. The assay was immunoSEQ multiplex PCR, and TCRdb's table has in-frame clones only and misses some. The repertoire table contains around 100,000 clones. General study results and limits: The study designated around 150 TCR beta chains cytomegalovirus-associated.

Details on this clone: The antigen is undetermined.

With V trimmed by 4 bases and J by 1 base, 6 bases remained unmatched. The CDR3 spans 15 residues. The germline CDR1 and CDR2 sequences are SGHNT and YENEEA. The chain combines TRBV11-3 with TRBJ1-1, with 7 bases fitting TRBD1. The sequencing sample was made of PBMCs. This clonotype was obtained from a man under 40 in good health and CMV-seronegative. The CDR3 spells CASSSATGPNTEAFF. CDR3 coding DNA: TGTGCCAGCAGCTCCGCGACAGGGCCGAACACTGAAGCTTTCTTT. The variable domain in full, completed from reference TRBV11-3 and TRBJ1-1, reads EAGVVQSPRYKIIEKKQPVAFWCNPISGHNTLYWYLQNLGQGPELLIRYENEEAVDDSQLPKDRFSAERLKGVDSTLKIQPAELGDSAVYLCASSSATGPNTEAFFGQGTRLTVV.